The 9 T cell receptor beta chains in this list originate from one sample, sequenced in a study of blood T cell repertoires in COVID-19 (dated by TCRdb to the early 2020s). Preparation of the library involved the immunoSEQ multiplex PCR assay. TCRdb took this table from immuneACCESS and kept in-frame rearrangements with V and J called. Such tables lack part of the clones; where checked against another copy, unresolved V genes explain under half of the gap, and the rest is unexplained. This sample is represented by some 110,000 clones; about 80% of them were singletons. The ten largest make up less than 20% of the sample. Sequenced: peripheral blood. The receptors shown here come from a woman in her 70s with acute or convalescent COVID-19.

The genes are TRBV14 and TRBJ2-3, with 7 bases lining up with TRBD1. Looked up from germline, CDR1 is SGHDN and CDR2 is FVKESK. V gave up 6 bases and J gave up 4 bases; unmatched junction bases: 4. The CDR3 runs 13 residues. The DNA of the CDR3 is TGTGCCAGCAGATACAGGGGCGCAGATACGCAGTATTTT. This codes for CASRYRGADTQYF. The full variable domain, its missing parts supplied by reference TRBV14 and TRBJ2-3, is EAGVTQFPSHSVIEKGQTVTLRCDPISGHDNLYWYRRVMGKEIKFLLHFVKESKQDESGMPNNRFLAERTGGTYSTLKVQPAELEDSGVYFCASRYRGADTQYFGPGTRLTVL.

The chain joins TRBV2 to TRBJ2-7; the D gene is possibly TRBD1 (6 bases). The CDR3 contains 13 residues. Germline-derived CDR1 and CDR2 are SNHLY and FYNNEI. V lost 5 bases and J 4 bases, leaving 12 bases between the germline ends. The CDR3 sequence: CASSRTVIYEQYF. The CDR3 bases are TGTGCCAGCAGTAGGACAGTAATTTACGAGCAGTACTTC.

The V and J genes are TRBV2 and TRBJ1-2; the D gene is possibly TRBD1 (5 bases). The length of the CDR3 is 16 residues. The ends were cut back, 2 bases at V and 0 bases at J, with 13 bases in the middle. Germline loops: CDR1 SNHLY, CDR2 FYNNEI. The CDR3 DNA sequence: TGTGCCAGCAGTGAAACCAACAGGCCCACTAACTATGGCTACACCTTC. This codes for CASSETNRPTNYGYTF.

The rearrangement joins TRBV18 to TRBJ2-6; weak D call: TRBD1 (6 bases). Germline V gene data show CDR1 as KGHSH and CDR2 as LQKENI. V lost 4 bases to trimming and J lost 4 bases, with 14 bases between them. CDR3 length equals 16 residues. The CDR3 bases are TGTGCCAGCTCACTTAACACAGGGCCCGGGGCCAACGTCCTGACTTTC. Protein: CASSLNTGPGANVLTF.

This clone has just a few counts. The chain has TRBV5-1 and TRBJ2-7; the D is unclear. V shed 1 base and J shed 0 bases, with 11 bases lying between them. This CDR3 region has 15 residues. Germline CDR1 is SGHRS and CDR2 is YFSETQ. CDR3 region: CASSLNSLSSYEQYF. The DNA of the CDR3 is TGCGCCAGCAGCTTGAACTCCTTGAGCTCCTACGAGCAGTACTTC.

This chain connects TRBV6-1 to TRBJ2-5; D might be TRBD2 (6 bases). CDR1 and CDR2 from the germline V gene are MNHNS and SASEGT. CDR3 size: 14 residues. The V and J ends lost 1 base and 8 bases respectively, with 14 bases between them. CDR3 region: CASSEGYTGETQYF. The DNA for the CDR3 is TGTGCCAGCAGTGAAGGCTACACGGGGGAAACCCAGTACTTC.

J is TRBJ2-2 and V is TRBV2; TRBD1 matches 7 bases. The V and J ends lost 6 bases and 0 bases, in that order; junction bases with no gene match: 4. CDR1 is SNHLY and CDR2 is FYNNEI in the germline V gene. This CDR3 region has 15 residues. As DNA, the CDR3 is TGTGCCAGCAGGGCCGGGACAGCGAACACCGGGGAGCTGTTTTTT. It codes for CASRAGTANTGELFF.

The V gene is TRBV9, the J gene TRBJ2-7, with D uncertain. The CDR3 consists of 14 residues. The germline V and J ends were trimmed by 4 bases and 3 bases, with 14 bases remaining between them. The germline V gene has CDR1 SGDLS and CDR2 YYNGEE. The CDR3 DNA reads TGTGCCAGCAGCCTCAACGTAAACTTCTACGAGCAGTACTTC. Translated, it gives CASSLNVNFYEQYF. Using reference TRBV9 and TRBJ2-7 for the parts outside the CDR3, the full variable domain is DSGVTQTPKHLITATGQRVTLRCSPRSGDLSVYWYQQSLDQGLQFLIQYYNGEERAKGNILERFSAQQFPDLHSELNLSSLELGDSALYFCASSLNVNFYEQYFGPGTRLTVT.

This clone has just one count. The chain carries TRBV5-1 and TRBJ1-4, with 9 positions matching TRBD1. After removal of 1 base from V and 7 bases from J, the junction contained 8 bases not matched to a gene. The CDR3 is 16 amino acids. Germline values: CDR1 SGHRS, CDR2 YFSETQ. DNA for the CDR3: TGCGCCAGCAGCTTGTCCCCGGGACAGGGTGGTGAAAAACTGTTTTTT. Protein sequence: CASSLSPGQGGEKLFF.